These T cell receptor beta chains were read from a single sample in a study of cytomegalovirus exposure and HLA in healthy donors. Profiling relied on immunoSEQ multiplex PCR, and the TCRdb table lists in-frame clones only, not all of them. Among some 110,000 clones listed, approximately 79% were seen once. Sequencing was performed on PBMCs. The origin of the receptors is a man aged 25-45 years in good health and CMV-seronegative. Each CDR3 is given with its conserved first and last residue. Fields, in order: V gene, D gene, J gene, CDR3 length, clone size, CDR3 DNA, CDR3 protein. The D gene is left open where the match is weak. The listing skips clone size in some rows; elsewhere it reads once, few, many or a size class.

v_gene: TRBV5-6
d_gene: TRBD2
j_gene: TRBJ2-1
len: 17
abundance: few
CDR3nt: TGTGCCAGCAGCCTGGGGACTAGCGGGGGTCTCTCGGATGAGCAGTTCTTC
CDR3aa: CASSLGTSGGLSDEQFF

v_gene: TRBV5-6
d_gene: TRBD1
j_gene: TRBJ1-2
len: 15
abundance: -
CDR3nt: TGTGCCAGCAGCTTCAGGGGGCCCGGAGGCTATGGCTACACCTTC
CDR3aa: CASSFRGPGGYGYTF

v_gene: TRBV27
d_gene: TRBD1
j_gene: TRBJ2-3
len: 13
abundance: once
CDR3nt: TGTGCCAGCAGAAGGCAGGGGGCAGATACGCAGTATTTT
CDR3aa: CASRRQGADTQYF

v_gene: TRBV7-9
d_gene: TRBD1
j_gene: TRBJ2-2
len: 17
abundance: -
CDR3nt: TGTTCCAGCAGCCCCCGCTATGGGACAGGTGGGCCCGGGGAGCTGTTTTTT
CDR3aa: CSSSPRYGTGGPGELFF

v_gene: TRBV9
d_gene: TRBD1
j_gene: TRBJ2-2
len: 18
abundance: -
CDR3nt: TGTGCCAGCAGCGGACCGGGACAGGGGGCTGAATACACCGGGGAGCTGTTTTTT
CDR3aa: CASSGPGQGAEYTGELFF

v_gene: TRBV7-9
d_gene: -
j_gene: TRBJ2-5
len: 14
abundance: -
CDR3nt: TGTGCCAGCACCCCGGGGATACGCGGAGAGACCCAGTACTTC
CDR3aa: CASTPGIRGETQYF

v_gene: TRBV9
d_gene: -
j_gene: TRBJ2-5
len: 16
abundance: -
CDR3nt: TGTGCCAGCAGCGGCCAGTTACAGGGAGGGCAAGAGACCCAGTACTTC
CDR3aa: CASSGQLQGGQETQYF

v_gene: TRBV21-1
d_gene: -
j_gene: TRBJ1-4
len: 16
abundance: -
CDR3nt: TGTGCCAGCAGCAAAGACAGGCCGTGCGAAAATGAAAAACTGTTTTTT
CDR3aa: CASSKDRPCENEKLFF

v_gene: TRBV5-4
d_gene: TRBD2
j_gene: TRBJ2-5
len: 17
abundance: -
CDR3nt: TGTGCCAGCAGCGGGAAGGGGTCTAGCGGGCGAACGGAGACCCAGTACTTC
CDR3aa: CASSGKGSSGRTETQYF

v_gene: TRBV11-2
d_gene: -
j_gene: TRBJ1-2
len: 12
abundance: -
CDR3nt: TGTGCCAGCAGCTTACTCAACTATGGCTACACCTTC
CDR3aa: CASSLLNYGYTF

v_gene: TRBV4-3
d_gene: -
j_gene: TRBJ1-6
len: 14
abundance: -
CDR3nt: TGCGCCAGCAGCCAAGTAACTGATAATTCACCCCTCCACTTT
CDR3aa: CASSQVTDNSPLHF

v_gene: TRBV5-1
d_gene: TRBD1
j_gene: TRBJ2-7
len: 14
abundance: once
CDR3nt: TGCGCCAGCAGCTTGGGGGCACAGGGGTCACACCAGTACTTC
CDR3aa: CASSLGAQGSHQYF

v_gene: TRBV10-3
d_gene: -
j_gene: TRBJ1-1
len: 14
abundance: -
CDR3nt: TGTGCCATCCGTAGGCGGGAAACGAACACTGAAGCTTTCTTT
CDR3aa: CAIRRRETNTEAFF

v_gene: TRBV2
d_gene: TRBD1
j_gene: TRBJ1-6
len: 11
abundance: once
CDR3nt: TGTGCCAGCACCGACGGGGACAGGGCTCGCTTT
CDR3aa: CASTDGDRARF

v_gene: TRBV25-1
d_gene: TRBD2
j_gene: TRBJ2-7
len: 15
abundance: -
CDR3nt: TGTGCCAGCAGTGTTTTAGCGGGGAGCTCCTACGAGCAGTACTTC
CDR3aa: CASSVLAGSSYEQYF

v_gene: TRBV5-6
d_gene: -
j_gene: TRBJ2-6
len: 15
abundance: -
CDR3nt: TGTGCCAGCAGCTTGACAGGCTCTGGGGCCAACGTCCTGACTTTC
CDR3aa: CASSLTGSGANVLTF

v_gene: TRBV11-3
d_gene: -
j_gene: TRBJ2-1
len: 14
abundance: -
CDR3nt: TGTGCCAGCAGCTTAGAGTCCGGGGGGCTGGAGCAGTTCTTC
CDR3aa: CASSLESGGLEQFF

v_gene: TRBV10-3
d_gene: TRBD1
j_gene: TRBJ2-7
len: 14
abundance: -
CDR3nt: TGTGCCATCAGACCCGACAGGGGGAGCTACGAGCAGTACTTC
CDR3aa: CAIRPDRGSYEQYF

v_gene: TRBV5-6
d_gene: TRBD1
j_gene: TRBJ2-7
len: 16
abundance: -
CDR3nt: TGTGCCAGCAGCTTCGGGACAGACCCCCCTAGGGACGAGCAGTACTTC
CDR3aa: CASSFGTDPPRDEQYF

v_gene: TRBV11-2
d_gene: -
j_gene: TRBJ2-7
len: 15
abundance: -
CDR3nt: TGTGCCAGCAGCTCCCCGATTGCAGGGTGGTACGAGCAGTACTTC
CDR3aa: CASSSPIAGWYEQYF

v_gene: TRBV19
d_gene: TRBD1
j_gene: TRBJ1-5
len: 15
abundance: -
CDR3nt: TGTGCCAGTAGAACTACAGGGGGCACCAATCAGCCCCAGCATTTT
CDR3aa: CASRTTGGTNQPQHF

v_gene: TRBV7-2
d_gene: -
j_gene: TRBJ2-1
len: 16
abundance: -
CDR3nt: TGTGCCAGCAGCTTAGAGGCCTTTGGCGGTACGAATGAGCAGTTCTTC
CDR3aa: CASSLEAFGGTNEQFF

v_gene: TRBV6-4
d_gene: -
j_gene: TRBJ2-1
len: 15
abundance: few
CDR3nt: TGTGCCAGCAGTGACTCCCCGGGGGTTGGCGATGAGCAGTTCTTC
CDR3aa: CASSDSPGVGDEQFF

v_gene: TRBV2
d_gene: TRBD1
j_gene: TRBJ1-2
len: 13
abundance: -
CDR3nt: TGTGCCAGCAGTACCTGGACAGGGATCGGCTACACCTTC
CDR3aa: CASSTWTGIGYTF

v_gene: TRBV5-1
d_gene: -
j_gene: TRBJ1-2
len: 12
abundance: -
CDR3nt: TGCGCCAGCAGCCGGGGGGACTATGGCTACACCTTC
CDR3aa: CASSRGDYGYTF

v_gene: TRBV5-1
d_gene: TRBD1
j_gene: TRBJ1-2
len: 13
abundance: -
CDR3nt: TGCGCCAGCACCTATGGCCGGGACAGTGGCTACACCTTC
CDR3aa: CASTYGRDSGYTF

v_gene: TRBV2
d_gene: TRBD2
j_gene: TRBJ2-3
len: 15
abundance: -
CDR3nt: TGTGCCAGCAGTGAAGTCGGGGGGGCCCAAGGTACGCAGTATTTT
CDR3aa: CASSEVGGAQGTQYF

v_gene: TRBV15
d_gene: TRBD2
j_gene: TRBJ2-1
len: 14
abundance: -
CDR3nt: TGTGCCACCAGCAGAGATCGTGCCGGGGGGGAGCAGTTCTTC
CDR3aa: CATSRDRAGGEQFF

v_gene: TRBV5-4
d_gene: -
j_gene: TRBJ2-1
len: 16
abundance: -
CDR3nt: TGTGCCAGCAGCCCTCAGGCTATTCAGGACTACAATGAGCAGTTCTTC
CDR3aa: CASSPQAIQDYNEQFF

v_gene: TRBV28
d_gene: -
j_gene: TRBJ1-5
len: 18
abundance: -
CDR3nt: TGTGCCAGCAGCCCCATCCGGGACACCCTTCGGGGCAATCAGCCCCAGCATTTT
CDR3aa: CASSPIRDTLRGNQPQHF

v_gene: TRBV12-5
d_gene: -
j_gene: TRBJ2-5
len: 13
abundance: -
CDR3nt: TGTGCTAGTGGTTTGGCAGGGCCAGAGACCCAGTACTTC
CDR3aa: CASGLAGPETQYF

v_gene: TRBV7-9
d_gene: -
j_gene: TRBJ2-5
len: 14
abundance: -
CDR3nt: TGTGCCAGCAGCGGAGGGACTCCTGGCGAGACCCAGTACTTC
CDR3aa: CASSGGTPGETQYF

v_gene: TRBV4-1
d_gene: -
j_gene: TRBJ1-1
len: 15
abundance: few
CDR3nt: TGCGCCAGCAGCCAAGTTGGGACATTGAACACTGAAGCTTTCTTT
CDR3aa: CASSQVGTLNTEAFF

v_gene: TRBV30
d_gene: -
j_gene: TRBJ1-2
len: 14
abundance: -
CDR3nt: TGTGCCTACAACCCAGAAGGGGGGGACTATGGCTACACCTTC
CDR3aa: CAYNPEGGDYGYTF

v_gene: TRBV2
d_gene: TRBD1
j_gene: TRBJ2-7
len: 12
abundance: -
CDR3nt: TGTGCCAGCAGCCGCGACAGGGAAAATGGGAACTTC
CDR3aa: CASSRDRENGNF

v_gene: TRBV2
d_gene: -
j_gene: TRBJ2-7
len: 14
abundance: -
CDR3nt: TGTGCCAGCAGGGTTTGGCAGGGGAGCTACGAGCAGTACTTC
CDR3aa: CASRVWQGSYEQYF

v_gene: TRBV9
d_gene: -
j_gene: TRBJ1-1
len: 17
abundance: -
CDR3nt: TGTGCCAGCAGTCCTACCGGTAGAGTGGTATCGGACACTGAAGCTTTCTTT
CDR3aa: CASSPTGRVVSDTEAFF

v_gene: TRBV18
d_gene: -
j_gene: TRBJ1-1
len: 17
abundance: -
CDR3nt: TGTGCCAGCTCACCTGTTAGCTCAGACAGGCCCAACACTGAAGCTTTCTTT
CDR3aa: CASSPVSSDRPNTEAFF

v_gene: TRBV6-1
d_gene: -
j_gene: TRBJ1-3
len: 14
abundance: -
CDR3nt: TGTGCCAGCAGCGCGGACAGCTCTGGAAACACCATATATTTT
CDR3aa: CASSADSSGNTIYF

v_gene: TRBV10-3
d_gene: TRBD1
j_gene: TRBJ2-5
len: 14
abundance: -
CDR3nt: TGTGCCATCAGTCTACCAGACAGGGTGGAGACCCAGTACTTC
CDR3aa: CAISLPDRVETQYF

v_gene: TRBV27
d_gene: -
j_gene: TRBJ1-1
len: 14
abundance: -
CDR3nt: TGTGCCAGCAGCCCTACTAGAATGAACACTGAAGCTTTCTTT
CDR3aa: CASSPTRMNTEAFF

v_gene: TRBV5-6
d_gene: TRBD1
j_gene: TRBJ2-7
len: 14
abundance: -
CDR3nt: TGTGCCAGCAGCAGGGGACAGGTCGCCTACGAGCAGTACTTC
CDR3aa: CASSRGQVAYEQYF

v_gene: TRBV5-6
d_gene: TRBD1
j_gene: TRBJ1-1
len: 16
abundance: few
CDR3nt: TGTGCCAGCAGCTTTGGGCCCCTCGGACAGGGGGCTGAAGCTTTCTTT
CDR3aa: CASSFGPLGQGAEAFF